The entry below describes one TCR beta chain. What it binds is unknown. The V gene lost 4 bases and the J gene lost 2 bases, with 11 bases spanning the gap. The CDR3 consists of 14 residues. Germline V lookup: CDR1 SGDLS, CDR2 YYNGEE. This sample is part of a study of T cell responses to AZD1222 COVID-19 vaccine. Study-wide context: Timing groups of about 4 and about 12 weeks for second doses were pooled. Overall study findings and caveats: There were vaccine-associated CD4 TCRs across spike, dominant at 160-218 and 743-854.

Libraries were prepared by immunoSEQ multiplex PCR; TCRdb keeps only in-frame clonotypes and omits some of them. The sample has roughly 100,000 clones; approximately 89% are singletons. The source material was peripheral blood, sampled on day 0 of AZD1222 vaccination. The receptor was derived from an adult in good health. The J gene is TRBJ2-3, the V gene TRBV9, with D perhaps matching TRBD1 or TRBD2 (5 bases each). The DNA of the CDR3 is TGTGCCAGCAGCCAAGTGGGGGACACAGATACGCAGTATTTT. Its translation: CASSQVGDTDTQYF.